The T cell receptor beta chain described here comes from a study of Tregs in tolerant kidney transplant recipients. Assay: immunoSEQ multiplex PCR; the TCRdb copy retains only in-frame clones and omits some. The profile shows under 80,000 clones, approximately 83% of them singletons. Findings and limits, study-wide: Expanding Tregs on activated donor B cells appeared to best identify donor-specific TCRbeta clones. Findings come from small patient numbers and require larger validation. No direct test of biological reproducibility was done here.

V was pared by 6 bases and J by 5 bases, with 13 bases between. CDR1 is SNHLY, CDR2 FYNNEI, per germline. CDR3 length: 14 amino acids. An overnight rest at 37°C with about 220 IU/ml IL-2 preceded regulatory T cell sorting from thawed PBMCs. About this clone: The target antigen is unknown.

This receptor was taken from a human donor who received a combined kidney and bone marrow transplant. V usage is TRBV2 and J usage is TRBJ1-4, with D possibly TRBD1 on 5 matching bases. The specimen comprised Tregs from blood, sampled before the transplant. The CDR3 region is CASRKDSTNEKLFF. The CDR3 DNA follows: TGTGCCAGCAGGAAAGACAGCACCAATGAAAAACTGTTTTTT. The full variable domain, with the rest looked up from reference TRBV2 and TRBJ1-4, is EPEVTQTPSHQVTQMGQEVILRCVPISNHLYFYWYRQILGQKVEFLVSFYNNEISEKSEIFDDQFSVERPDGSNFTLKIRSTKLEDSAMYFCASRKDSTNEKLFFGSGTQLSVL.